This is a list of T cell receptor beta chains from one sample in a study of PD-1 blockade in classical Hodgkin lymphoma. The data were produced by immunoSEQ multiplex PCR, yet TCRdb's version contains in-frame clones alone and is incomplete. The sample lists more than 90,000 clones; around nine tenths were seen once. This material consisted of peripheral blood mononuclear cells (PBMCs), taken before the second cycle of nivolumab. The receptors here all came from a human donor with classical Hodgkin lymphoma. The CDR3 runs from the conserved cysteine through the conserved F or W. The D gene is left open where the match is weak. Rows give clone size only sometimes, using once, few, many, or a class for an expanded clone.

>NA|NA|TRBV7-2|TRBJ2-3
CASSRNARAVADTQYF
TGTGCCAGCAGCCGAAACGCCAGGGCGGTGGCAGATACGCAGTATTTT
>NA|NA|TRBV6-1|TRBJ1-4
CASRTATNEKLFF
TGTGCCAGCAGGACAGCAACTAATGAAAAACTGTTTTTT
>TRBD1|NA|TRBV11-3|TRBJ2-7
CASSPTGGREQYF
TGTGCCAGCAGCCCCACAGGGGGGCGCGAGCAGTACTTC
>TRBD1|few|TRBV6-5|TRBJ2-2
CASSQTGETGELFF
TGTGCCAGCAGTCAGACAGGGGAGACCGGGGAGCTGTTTTTT
>NA|once|TRBV21-1|TRBJ1-1
CASRSRGGLPREAFF
TGTGCCAGCAGATCCCGGGGGGGGCTCCCCCGTGAAGCTTTCTTT
>TRBD1|NA|TRBV20-1|TRBJ1-2
CSAGTGGGYTF
TGCAGTGCGGGGACAGGGGGAGGTTACACCTTC
>NA|NA|TRBV11-2|TRBJ2-7
CASSRLYSLNEQYF
TGTGCCAGCAGCCGTCTATACAGTTTAAACGAGCAGTACTTC
>NA|NA|TRBV28|TRBJ1-5
CASSLRGSNQPQHF
TGTGCCAGCAGTTTACGGGGGAGCAATCAGCCCCAGCATTTT
>NA|NA|TRBV7-8|TRBJ2-3
CASSLKRGPDTQYF
TGTGCCAGCAGCTTGAAAAGAGGCCCAGATACGCAGTATTTT
>NA|NA|TRBV6-1|TRBJ1-1
CASSLRELRGNAFF
TGTGCCAGCAGCCTCCGGGAACTCCGGGGGAACGCTTTCTTT
>NA|NA|TRBV4-3|TRBJ1-1
CASSQGSRDYEAFF
TGCGCCAGCAGCCAAGGGTCGAGGGACTATGAAGCTTTCTTT
>NA|NA|TRBV5-1|TRBJ1-1
CASSWRGNSNTEAFF
TGCGCCAGCAGCTGGCGGGGGAACTCGAACACTGAAGCTTTCTTT
>TRBD2|NA|TRBV14|TRBJ2-5
CASSQAPSGVGETQYF
TGTGCCAGCAGCCAGGCGCCTAGCGGGGTAGGGGAGACCCAGTACTTC
>NA|NA|TRBV28|TRBJ1-3
CASSFGMGSGNTIYF
TGTGCCAGCAGTTTCGGGATGGGCTCTGGAAACACCATATATTTT
>TRBD1|NA|TRBV19|TRBJ1-4
CASGMRDRAEKLFF
TGTGCCAGTGGCATGCGGGACAGGGCTGAAAAACTGTTTTTT
>NA|NA|TRBV4-3|TRBJ1-5
CASSQAGGPQPQHF
TGCGCCAGCAGCCAAGCCGGGGGGCCTCAGCCCCAGCATTTT
>TRBD1|NA|TRBV5-1|TRBJ1-1
CASSRDSYMNTEAFF
TGCGCCAGCAGCCGGGACAGCTACATGAACACTGAAGCTTTCTTT
>NA|NA|TRBV7-8|TRBJ1-3
CASSLEQTSGNTIYF
TGTGCCAGCAGCTTAGAACAGACCTCTGGAAACACCATATATTTT
>NA|NA|TRBV18|TRBJ1-1
CASSLPGGGLNTEAFF
TGTGCCAGCTCACTGCCCGGGGGGGGCCTGAACACTGAAGCTTTCTTT
>NA|NA|TRBV7-8|TRBJ1-2
CASSLGGPGANYGYTF
TGTGCCAGCAGCTTAGGGGGCCCAGGGGCCAACTATGGCTACACCTTC
>NA|NA|TRBV7-6|TRBJ1-1
CASSLYLGGMNTEAFF
TGTGCCAGCAGCTTGTATCTGGGAGGGATGAACACTGAAGCTTTCTTT
>NA|NA|TRBV6-6|TRBJ2-3
CASGDDSHFTDTQYF
TGTGCCAGCGGTGACGACAGCCACTTCACAGATACGCAGTATTTT
>NA|NA|TRBV10-3|TRBJ1-1
CAISDRNTEAFF
TGTGCCATCAGTGATAGGAACACTGAAGCTTTCTTT
>NA|NA|TRBV30|TRBJ1-1
CAWSVGENTEAFF
TGTGCCTGGAGTGTGGGCGAGAACACTGAAGCTTTCTTT
>TRBD1|NA|TRBV19|TRBJ1-2
CASSIWDVWDRSTGYGYTF
TGTGCCAGTAGTATTTGGGATGTGTGGGACAGGTCGACCGGATATGGCTACACCTTC
>NA|NA|TRBV14|TRBJ2-7
CASSQDRARGEQYF
TGTGCCAGCAGCCAAGATCGAGCTCGGGGCGAGCAGTACTTC
>NA|NA|TRBV6-5|TRBJ2-2
CASSYGRGTGELFF
TGTGCCAGCAGTTACGGCAGGGGCACCGGGGAGCTGTTTTTT
>NA|NA|TRBV28|TRBJ2-3
CASSLRGSSTDTQYF
TGTGCCAGCAGCCTACGGGGGAGTAGCACAGATACGCAGTATTTT
>NA|NA|TRBV6-6|TRBJ1-4
CASREGGDEKLFF
TGTGCCAGCAGGGAAGGGGGAGATGAAAAACTGTTTTTT
>NA|few|TRBV4-2|TRBJ1-1
CASTQGQGPMNTEAFF
TGTGCCAGCACTCAGGGCCAGGGACCCATGAACACTGAAGCTTTCTTT
>TRBD1|NA|TRBV11-2|TRBJ1-5
CASSQQGGRSEQPQHF
TGTGCCAGCAGCCAACAAGGGGGCCGCTCGGAGCAGCCCCAGCATTTT
>NA|NA|TRBV6-6|TRBJ2-7
CASSYSGALGYEQYF
TGTGCCAGCAGTTACTCTGGTGCCTTGGGGTACGAGCAGTACTTC
>TRBD1|few|TRBV4-3|TRBJ2-1
CASSQGTGADYNEQFF
TGCGCCAGCAGCCAAGGAACAGGGGCCGACTACAATGAGCAGTTCTTC
>NA|NA|TRBV7-9|TRBJ2-1
CASSLLSRGDDEQFF
TGTGCCAGCAGCCTCCTCTCGCGGGGCGACGATGAGCAGTTCTTC
>NA|NA|TRBV27|TRBJ1-1
CASSLIFSEAFF
TGTGCCAGCAGTTTGATATTTTCTGAAGCTTTCTTT
>NA|NA|TRBV6-1|TRBJ1-5
CASSPGQAVQPQHF
TGTGCCAGCAGCCCGGGACAAGCTGTTCAGCCCCAGCATTTT
>TRBD1|NA|TRBV5-1|TRBJ2-7
CASSSDQGAYEQYF
TGCGCCAGCAGCTCCGACCAGGGGGCCTACGAGCAGTACTTC
>NA|NA|TRBV5-4|TRBJ1-1
CASSLGSDLLEAFF
TGTGCCAGCAGCTTGGGGTCAGATCTGTTGGAAGCTTTCTTT
>TRBD2|NA|TRBV5-1|TRBJ2-5
CASNLPGLAGGQETQYF
TGCGCCAGCAACCTACCGGGACTAGCGGGGGGGCAAGAGACCCAGTACTTC
>TRBD1|few|TRBV29-1|TRBJ2-2
CSVSSWTGDTGELFF
TGCAGCGTCTCCAGTTGGACAGGCGACACCGGGGAGCTGTTTTTT
>NA|NA|TRBV5-1|TRBJ1-3
CASSGRYNTIYF
TGCGCCAGCAGCGGAAGGTACAACACCATATATTTT
>NA|NA|TRBV7-9|TRBJ2-3
CASSFRDFSDTQYF
TGTGCCAGCAGCTTTAGGGATTTCTCAGATACGCAGTATTTT
>NA|NA|TRBV18|TRBJ2-7
CASSPGQIYEQYF
TGTGCCAGCTCACCCGGACAGATCTACGAGCAGTACTTC
>NA|NA|TRBV6-6|TRBJ1-4
CASSYRVRDEKLFF
TGTGCCAGCAGTTACAGGGTGAGGGATGAAAAACTGTTTTTT
>NA|NA|TRBV5-1|TRBJ1-2
CASSFVGGEGNYGYTF
TGCGCCAGCAGCTTCGTTGGCGGGGAGGGTAACTATGGCTACACCTTC
>TRBD2|once|TRBV4-2|TRBJ2-7
CASSQEGPLSGAYEQYF
TGTGCCAGCAGCCAAGAGGGTCCGCTTAGCGGGGCCTACGAGCAGTACTTC
>NA|many|TRBV2|TRBJ1-2
CASRESGYTF
TGTGCCAGCAGGGAATCTGGCTACACCTTC
>NA|NA|TRBV2|TRBJ2-5
CASSGPDQETQYF
TGTGCCAGCAGTGGCCCAGACCAAGAGACCCAGTACTTC
>TRBD1|NA|TRBV7-9|TRBJ1-1
CASSLGGQRHTEAFF
TGTGCCAGCAGCTTAGGGGGACAGAGGCACACTGAAGCTTTCTTT
>NA|NA|TRBV9|TRBJ1-4
CASSVDLNEKLFF
TGTGCCAGCAGCGTGGATCTCAATGAAAAACTGTTTTTT
>NA|once|TRBV6-5|TRBJ2-7
CASTLGPGSEQYF
TGTGCCAGCACCTTAGGGCCGGGGTCCGAGCAGTACTTC
>TRBD2|NA|TRBV9|TRBJ2-5
CASSITSGGATETQYF
TGTGCCAGCAGCATAACTAGCGGGGGGGCAACAGAGACCCAGTACTTC
>TRBD2|NA|TRBV7-7|TRBJ2-5
CASSLVGLAGEWETQYF
TGTGCCAGCAGCTTAGTCGGCCTAGCGGGGGAATGGGAGACCCAGTACTTC
>NA|NA|TRBV7-2|TRBJ1-1
CASSSGGWTEAFF
TGTGCCAGCAGCTCCGGGGGATGGACTGAAGCTTTCTTT